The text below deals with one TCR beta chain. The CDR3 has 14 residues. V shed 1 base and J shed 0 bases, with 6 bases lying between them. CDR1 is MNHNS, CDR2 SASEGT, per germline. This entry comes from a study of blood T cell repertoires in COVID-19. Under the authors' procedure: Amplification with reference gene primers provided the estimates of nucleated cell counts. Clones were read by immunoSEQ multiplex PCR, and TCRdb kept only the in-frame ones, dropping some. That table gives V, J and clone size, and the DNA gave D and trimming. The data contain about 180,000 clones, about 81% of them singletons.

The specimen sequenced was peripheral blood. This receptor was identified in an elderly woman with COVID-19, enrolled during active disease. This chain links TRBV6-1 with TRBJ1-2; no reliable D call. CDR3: CASSEVSANYGYTF. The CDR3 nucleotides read TGTGCCAGCAGTGAAGTTTCGGCTAACTATGGCTACACCTTC.